This is a list of T cell receptor beta chains from one sample in a study of cytomegalovirus exposure and HLA in healthy donors. Sequenced by immunoSEQ multiplex PCR; TCRdb stores in-frame clones only, minus some. The sample lists about 150,000 clones; roughly 80% were seen once. Sequencing input: PBMCs. The receptor set was obtained from a man in his thirties or forties in good health and CMV-seropositive. The CDR3 runs from the conserved cysteine through the conserved F or W. D genes are given only for firm matches. Rows give clone size only sometimes, using once, few, many, or a class for an expanded clone.

V: TRBV9; length: 18; J: TRBJ2-1; D: TRBD2; size: -; DNA: TGTGCCAGCAGCGTCGGACTAGCGGGGTACGGGTCCTACAATGAGCAGTTCTTC; CDR3: CASSVGLAGYGSYNEQFF
V: TRBV7-9; length: 16; J: TRBJ2-3; D: TRBD2; size: -; DNA: TGTGCCAGCAGCCTGCCCCCTAGCGGGCCTCAGGATACGCAGTATTTT; CDR3: CASSLPPSGPQDTQYF
V: TRBV2; length: 12; J: TRBJ1-1; D: -; size: -; DNA: TGTGCCAGCAGTGAAGGCGGCAGTGAAGCTTTCTTT; CDR3: CASSEGGSEAFF
V: TRBV7-9; length: 14; J: TRBJ2-7; D: TRBD2; size: -; DNA: TGTGCCAGCAGCTTAACTAGCGGGACCTACGAGCAGTACTTC; CDR3: CASSLTSGTYEQYF
V: TRBV11-2; length: 13; J: TRBJ2-3; D: -; size: -; DNA: TGTGCCAGCAGCCTTCTCCAGGCAGATACGCAGTATTTT; CDR3: CASSLLQADTQYF
V: TRBV29-1; length: 16; J: TRBJ1-4; D: -; size: -; DNA: TGCAGCGTTGCTGAGGGTCGGAGAACAACTAATGAAAAACTGTTTTTT; CDR3: CSVAEGRRTTNEKLFF
V: TRBV5-1; length: 14; J: TRBJ2-5; D: -; size: -; DNA: TGCGCCAGCAGCCTGGGCGGGTCGGAGGAGACCCAGTACTTC; CDR3: CASSLGGSEETQYF
V: TRBV7-2; length: 14; J: TRBJ2-7; D: TRBD2; size: -; DNA: TGTGCCAGCAGCTCCAGCGGGACTATCTTGAAGCAGTACTTC; CDR3: CASSSSGTILKQYF
V: TRBV11-3; length: 14; J: TRBJ2-3; D: -; size: -; DNA: TGTGCCAGCAGCTTAGCCGGAACTAAAGATACGCAGTATTTT; CDR3: CASSLAGTKDTQYF
V: TRBV4-2; length: 13; J: TRBJ2-7; D: -; size: -; DNA: TGTGCCAGCAGCCAAGGGTCTTCCCGGGGGCAGTACTTC; CDR3: CASSQGSSRGQYF
V: TRBV7-9; length: 15; J: TRBJ2-1; D: -; size: -; DNA: TGTGCCAGCAGCTTAAGGGAAACCTCGGGGAATGAGCAGTTCTTC; CDR3: CASSLRETSGNEQFF
V: TRBV7-9; length: 13; J: TRBJ2-5; D: -; size: -; DNA: TGTGCCAGCAGCTTAGCGAGTCAAGAGACCCAGTACTTC; CDR3: CASSLASQETQYF
V: TRBV9; length: 15; J: TRBJ1-3; D: -; size: -; DNA: TGTGCCAGCAGCGTAGGCGGGGTGCTCGGAAACACCATATATTTT; CDR3: CASSVGGVLGNTIYF
V: TRBV4-2; length: 19; J: TRBJ2-2; D: TRBD1; size: once; DNA: TGTGCCAGCAGCCAGACACTCGGGACAGGGAGTCGGATTACCGGGGAGCTGTTTTTT; CDR3: CASSQTLGTGSRITGELFF
V: TRBV5-6; length: 15; J: TRBJ2-6; D: -; size: -; DNA: TGTGCCAGCAGCGCAAGGGGCGGTGGGGCCAACGTCCTGACTTTC; CDR3: CASSARGGGANVLTF
V: TRBV19; length: 14; J: TRBJ2-2; D: TRBD1; size: -; DNA: TGTGCCACCTGTCCGGACAGGGCTGCCGGGGAGCTGTTTTTT; CDR3: CATCPDRAAGELFF
V: TRBV7-9; length: 14; J: TRBJ1-4; D: TRBD1; size: -; DNA: TGTGCCAGCAGCTCGCGACAGGGTCTAGAAAAACTGTTTTTT; CDR3: CASSSRQGLEKLFF
V: TRBV4-1; length: 17; J: TRBJ2-1; D: TRBD2; size: few; DNA: TGCGCCAGCAGCCAAACAGAGACTAGCGGGGGACCTTGGGAGCAGTTCTTC; CDR3: CASSQTETSGGPWEQFF
V: TRBV6-5; length: 14; J: TRBJ2-7; D: -; size: -; DNA: TGTGCCAGCAGTTCATACCAACAGGGATACGAGCAGTACTTC; CDR3: CASSSYQQGYEQYF
V: TRBV30; length: 14; J: TRBJ2-7; D: TRBD1; size: few; DNA: TGTGCCTACCATAGGACAGGGGACTCCTACGAGCAGTACTTC; CDR3: CAYHRTGDSYEQYF
V: TRBV27; length: 16; J: TRBJ1-5; D: TRBD1; size: -; DNA: TGTGCCAGCAGTTCCTCATTCAGGGGGAGCAATCAGCCCCAGCATTTT; CDR3: CASSSSFRGSNQPQHF
V: TRBV13; length: 14; J: TRBJ2-7; D: -; size: once; DNA: TGTGCCAGCAGCTACTACAGGGACTCCTACGAGCAGTACTTC; CDR3: CASSYYRDSYEQYF
V: TRBV7-9; length: 13; J: TRBJ1-2; D: TRBD1; size: -; DNA: TGTGCCAGCAGCCCCCGACAGGGATGTGGCTACACCTTC; CDR3: CASSPRQGCGYTF
V: TRBV6-5; length: 15; J: TRBJ2-5; D: -; size: -; DNA: TGTGCCAGCACCACACTTGGGGGGTTCGGGGAGACCCAGTACTTC; CDR3: CASTTLGGFGETQYF
V: TRBV9; length: 14; J: TRBJ1-1; D: TRBD1; size: -; DNA: TGTGCCAGCAGCGGAACCACAGGGGGCACTGAAGCTTTCTTT; CDR3: CASSGTTGGTEAFF
V: TRBV6-5; length: 13; J: TRBJ2-5; D: TRBD1; size: -; DNA: TGTGCCAGCGTTTCAGGGGGTGAAGAGACCCAGTACTTC; CDR3: CASVSGGEETQYF
V: TRBV6-5; length: 15; J: TRBJ1-6; D: -; size: -; DNA: TGTGCCAGCAGTTCCGTGGTTTTTTCGGGATCACCCCTCCACTTT; CDR3: CASSSVVFSGSPLHF
V: TRBV28; length: 14; J: TRBJ1-5; D: -; size: -; DNA: TGTGCCAGCAGTGGGCTCTCAGATTATCAGCCCCAGCATTTT; CDR3: CASSGLSDYQPQHF
V: TRBV7-3; length: 14; J: TRBJ2-1; D: TRBD2; size: -; DNA: TGTGCCAGCAGCTTATCTAGCGGAAACAATGAGCAGTTCTTC; CDR3: CASSLSSGNNEQFF
V: TRBV5-4; length: 15; J: TRBJ1-2; D: TRBD1; size: -; DNA: TGTGCCAGCAGCTTTGGGGACAGAAATTACTATGGCTACACCTTC; CDR3: CASSFGDRNYYGYTF
V: TRBV7-3; length: 15; J: TRBJ2-7; D: TRBD1; size: few; DNA: TGTGCCAGCAGCTTATCCGGGACAGGGGGCTACGAGCAGTACTTC; CDR3: CASSLSGTGGYEQYF
V: TRBV15; length: 16; J: TRBJ2-1; D: -; size: few; DNA: TGTGCCACCAGCATTGAGCAGGGTCCAGCCAAAAATGAGCAGTTCTTC; CDR3: CATSIEQGPAKNEQFF
V: TRBV2; length: 14; J: TRBJ2-7; D: -; size: -; DNA: TGTGCCAGCATGGACCCGGGACAAACCTACGAGCAGTACTTC; CDR3: CASMDPGQTYEQYF
V: TRBV19; length: 11; J: TRBJ1-2; D: -; size: -; DNA: TGTGCCAGTAGTATTTTTCAAAGCTACACCTTC; CDR3: CASSIFQSYTF
V: TRBV19; length: 13; J: TRBJ1-5; D: TRBD1; size: -; DNA: TGTGCCAGTAGTGACGACAGGGGGCAGCCCCAGCATTTT; CDR3: CASSDDRGQPQHF
V: TRBV7-9; length: 15; J: TRBJ1-1; D: -; size: -; DNA: TGTGCCAGCAGCTTAATTTTAGCCATGAACACTGAAGCTTTCTTT; CDR3: CASSLILAMNTEAFF
V: TRBV19; length: 14; J: TRBJ1-5; D: TRBD1; size: -; DNA: TGTGCCAGTAGATCCCGACAGGGTGCTCAGCCCCAGCATTTT; CDR3: CASRSRQGAQPQHF
V: TRBV6-5; length: 14; J: TRBJ2-6; D: -; size: -; DNA: TGTGCCAGCAGTTACTCGGGGCTGGTCAACGTCCTGACTTTC; CDR3: CASSYSGLVNVLTF
V: TRBV29-1; length: 18; J: TRBJ2-5; D: TRBD1; size: once; DNA: TGCAGCGTTGAGCCCCAGCGGCTACTCAGGGGGTACCAAGAGACCCAGTACTTC; CDR3: CSVEPQRLLRGYQETQYF
V: TRBV5-6; length: 15; J: TRBJ1-2; D: -; size: once; DNA: TGTGCCAGCAGCTTGGGGTTCTTGGCGGACTATGGCTACCCCTTC; CDR3: CASSLGFLADYGYPF
V: TRBV27; length: 15; J: TRBJ2-7; D: TRBD1; size: -; DNA: TGTGCCAGCAGTTTTCGGGTCCAGGGGGTCAACGAGCAGTACTTC; CDR3: CASSFRVQGVNEQYF
V: TRBV19; length: 14; J: TRBJ1-1; D: -; size: -; DNA: TGTGCCAGTAGTGCCGACCGGGAGCACACTGAAGCTTTCTTT; CDR3: CASSADREHTEAFF
V: TRBV7-4; length: 21; J: TRBJ2-3; D: TRBD2; size: -; DNA: TGTGCCAGCAGCTTATGCCTCCTAGCGGGATGTCGGTGGCGGGGGACAGATACGCAGTATTTT; CDR3: CASSLCLLAGCRWRGTDTQYF
V: TRBV7-9; length: 17; J: TRBJ2-7; D: TRBD2; size: -; DNA: TGTGCCAGCAGCTTAGACGGGACTAGTGGCCCCGGCTACGAGCAGTACTTC; CDR3: CASSLDGTSGPGYEQYF
V: TRBV10-3; length: 13; J: TRBJ2-7; D: -; size: once; DNA: TGTGCCATCAGTGGGACAGAGACCTACGAGCAGTACTTC; CDR3: CAISGTETYEQYF
V: TRBV5-4; length: 14; J: TRBJ2-3; D: -; size: few; DNA: TGTGCCAGCAGCAGCGGACAGTGGGCAGATACGCAGTATTTT; CDR3: CASSSGQWADTQYF
V: TRBV6-5; length: 14; J: TRBJ1-5; D: TRBD1; size: -; DNA: TGTGCCAGCAGCACGGGACAGGGCGATCAGCCCCAGCATTTT; CDR3: CASSTGQGDQPQHF
V: TRBV13; length: 14; J: TRBJ2-7; D: TRBD2; size: -; DNA: TGTGCCAGCAGCTTTAGCGGGAGCTCCTACGAGCAGTACTTC; CDR3: CASSFSGSSYEQYF
V: TRBV4-2; length: 15; J: TRBJ2-7; D: -; size: -; DNA: TGTGCCAGCAGCCAATCGGGGGATGGGGCCTACGAGCAGTACTTC; CDR3: CASSQSGDGAYEQYF
V: TRBV6-1; length: 15; J: TRBJ2-5; D: TRBD1; size: -; DNA: TGTGCCAGCAGTGAAGACACAGGGGTAGGAGAGACCCAGTACTTC; CDR3: CASSEDTGVGETQYF
V: TRBV10-1; length: 13; J: TRBJ2-3; D: -; size: -; DNA: TGCGCCAGCAGTGACCAGGATACAGATACGCAGTATTTT; CDR3: CASSDQDTDTQYF
V: TRBV28; length: 16; J: TRBJ2-2; D: TRBD1; size: once; DNA: TGTGCCAGCAGTGAGGGTGGGACAGAGAACACCGGGGAGCTGTTTTTT; CDR3: CASSEGGTENTGELFF
V: TRBV15; length: 15; J: TRBJ2-3; D: TRBD2; size: -; DNA: TGTGCCACCAGCAGGGGACTAGCGGAACCAGATACGCAGTATTTT; CDR3: CATSRGLAEPDTQYF
V: TRBV28; length: 13; J: TRBJ2-2; D: -; size: -; DNA: TGTGCCAGCAGTACCTTGGGAGCGGTGGAGCTGTTTTTT; CDR3: CASSTLGAVELFF
V: TRBV4-2; length: 17; J: TRBJ1-4; D: -; size: -; DNA: TGTGCCAGCAGCCAAGATCGTTCCGGGGGAGTGAGTGAAAAACTGTTTTTT; CDR3: CASSQDRSGGVSEKLFF
V: TRBV5-1; length: 12; J: TRBJ2-2; D: -; size: -; DNA: TGCGCCAGCAACCGCGGAACCGGGGAGCTGTTTTTT; CDR3: CASNRGTGELFF
V: TRBV7-2; length: 14; J: TRBJ2-2; D: TRBD2; size: few; DNA: TGTGCCAGCAGCTTAGACGGGAGGGGCGGGGAGCTGTTTTTT; CDR3: CASSLDGRGGELFF
V: TRBV7-2; length: 14; J: TRBJ2-3; D: -; size: once; DNA: TGTGCCTCCTACAGCGGGCTCACGGCAGATACGCAGTATTTT; CDR3: CASYSGLTADTQYF
V: TRBV18; length: 16; J: TRBJ2-2; D: TRBD1; size: once; DNA: TGTGCCAGCTCACCACAACCGGACAGGGTCACCGGGGAGCTGTTTTTT; CDR3: CASSPQPDRVTGELFF
V: TRBV5-1; length: 15; J: TRBJ2-5; D: TRBD2; size: -; DNA: TGCGCCACCAAGGGGACTAGCGGGAGTCCGGAGACCCAGTACTTC; CDR3: CATKGTSGSPETQYF